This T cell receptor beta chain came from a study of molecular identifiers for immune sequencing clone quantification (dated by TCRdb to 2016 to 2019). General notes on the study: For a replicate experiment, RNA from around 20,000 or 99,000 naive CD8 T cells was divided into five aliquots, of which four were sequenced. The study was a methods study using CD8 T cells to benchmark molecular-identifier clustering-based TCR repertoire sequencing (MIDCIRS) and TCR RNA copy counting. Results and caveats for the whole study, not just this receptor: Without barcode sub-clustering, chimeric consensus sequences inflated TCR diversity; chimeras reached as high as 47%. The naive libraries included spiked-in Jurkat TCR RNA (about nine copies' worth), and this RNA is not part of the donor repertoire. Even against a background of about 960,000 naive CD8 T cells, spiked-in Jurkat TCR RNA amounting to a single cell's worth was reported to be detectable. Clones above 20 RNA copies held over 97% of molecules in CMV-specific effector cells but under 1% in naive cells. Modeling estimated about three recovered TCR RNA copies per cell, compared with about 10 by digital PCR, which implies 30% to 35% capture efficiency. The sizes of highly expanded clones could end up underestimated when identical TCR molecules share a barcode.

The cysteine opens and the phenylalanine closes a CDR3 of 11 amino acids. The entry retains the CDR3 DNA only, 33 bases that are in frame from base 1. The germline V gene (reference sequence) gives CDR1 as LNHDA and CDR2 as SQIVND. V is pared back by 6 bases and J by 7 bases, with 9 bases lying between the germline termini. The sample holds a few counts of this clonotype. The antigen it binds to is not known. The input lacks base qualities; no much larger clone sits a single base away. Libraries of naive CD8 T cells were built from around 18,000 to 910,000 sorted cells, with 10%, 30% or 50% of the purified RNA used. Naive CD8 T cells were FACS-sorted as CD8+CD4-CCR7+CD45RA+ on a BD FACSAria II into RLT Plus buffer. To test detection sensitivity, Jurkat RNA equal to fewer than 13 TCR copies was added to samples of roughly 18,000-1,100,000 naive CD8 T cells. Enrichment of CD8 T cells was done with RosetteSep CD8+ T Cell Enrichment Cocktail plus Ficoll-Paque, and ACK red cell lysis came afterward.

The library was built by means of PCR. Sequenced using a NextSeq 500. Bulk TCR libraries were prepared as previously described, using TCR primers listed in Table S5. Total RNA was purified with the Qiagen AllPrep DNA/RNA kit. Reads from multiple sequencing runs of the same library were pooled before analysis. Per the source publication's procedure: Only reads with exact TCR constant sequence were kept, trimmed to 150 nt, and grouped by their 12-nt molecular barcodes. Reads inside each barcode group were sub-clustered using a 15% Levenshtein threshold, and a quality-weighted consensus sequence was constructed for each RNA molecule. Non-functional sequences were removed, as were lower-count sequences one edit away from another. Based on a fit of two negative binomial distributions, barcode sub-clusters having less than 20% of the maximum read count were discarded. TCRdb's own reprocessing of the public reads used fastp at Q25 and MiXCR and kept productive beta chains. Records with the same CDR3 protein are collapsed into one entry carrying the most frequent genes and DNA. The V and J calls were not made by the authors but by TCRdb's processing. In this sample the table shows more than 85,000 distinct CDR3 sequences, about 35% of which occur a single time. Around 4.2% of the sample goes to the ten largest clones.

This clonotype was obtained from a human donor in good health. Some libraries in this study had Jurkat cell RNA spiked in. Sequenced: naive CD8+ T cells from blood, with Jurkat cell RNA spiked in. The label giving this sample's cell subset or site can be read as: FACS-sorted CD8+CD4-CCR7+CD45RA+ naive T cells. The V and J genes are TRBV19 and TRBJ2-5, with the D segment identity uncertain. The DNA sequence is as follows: TGTGCCAGTAGCGACCCGGGGACCCAGTACTTC. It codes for CASSDPGTQYF.